This TCR beta chain was observed in a study of T cell responses to AZD1222 COVID-19 vaccine. The CDR3 has 15 residues. Germline values: CDR1 MNHEY, CDR2 SVGAGI. Trimming took 6 bases from V and 3 from J; bases not matched to a gene: 7. This clone was detected a few times. The antigen is unknown. Study results and caveats: Spike-specific TCR breadth and depth went up after people got two AZD1222 doses.

Here immunoSEQ multiplex PCR was the method, and the copy in TCRdb shows in-frame clones only, minus some. The sample yields 70,000 to 75,000 clones, around 80% seen once. This sequence originates from an adult who received the AZD1222 COVID-19 vaccine. The material sequenced was peripheral blood, taken 28 days after the second AZD1222 dose. V usage is TRBV6-5 and J usage is TRBJ2-7; 11 nucleotides line up with TRBD1. The CDR3 DNA reads TGTGCCAGCAGCTATGGCGGGACAGGGGGCTACGAGCAGTACTTC. Translated: CASSYGGTGGYEQYF.